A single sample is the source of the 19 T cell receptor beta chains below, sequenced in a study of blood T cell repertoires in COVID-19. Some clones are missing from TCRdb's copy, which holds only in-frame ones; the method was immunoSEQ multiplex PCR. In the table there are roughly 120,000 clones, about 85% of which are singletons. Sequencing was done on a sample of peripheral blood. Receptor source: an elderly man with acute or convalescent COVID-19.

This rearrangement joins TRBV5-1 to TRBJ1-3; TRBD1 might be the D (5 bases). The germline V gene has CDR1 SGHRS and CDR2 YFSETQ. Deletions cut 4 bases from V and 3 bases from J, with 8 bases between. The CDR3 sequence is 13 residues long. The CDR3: CASSATVGNTIYF. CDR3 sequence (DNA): TGCGCCAGCAGCGCGACAGTTGGAAACACCATATATTTT.

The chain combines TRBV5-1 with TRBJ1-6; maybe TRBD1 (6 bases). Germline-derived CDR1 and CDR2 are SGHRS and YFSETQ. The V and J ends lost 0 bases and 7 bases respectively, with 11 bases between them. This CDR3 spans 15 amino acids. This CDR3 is CASSLARTENSPLHF. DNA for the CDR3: TGCGCCAGCAGCTTGGCCCGGACAGAGAATTCACCCCTCCACTTT.

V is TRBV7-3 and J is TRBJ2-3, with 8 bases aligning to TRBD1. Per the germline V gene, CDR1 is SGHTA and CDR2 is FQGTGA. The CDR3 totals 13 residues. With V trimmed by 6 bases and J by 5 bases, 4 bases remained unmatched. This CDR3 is CASRDRVEDTQYF. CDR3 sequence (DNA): TGTGCCAGCAGGGACAGGGTTGAAGATACGCAGTATTTT.

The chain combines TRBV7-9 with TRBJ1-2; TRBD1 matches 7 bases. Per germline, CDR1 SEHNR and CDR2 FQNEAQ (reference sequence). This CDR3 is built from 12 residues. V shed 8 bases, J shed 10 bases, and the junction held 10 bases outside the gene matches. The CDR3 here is CASGARQGIYTF. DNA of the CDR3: TGTGCCAGCGGCGCCCGACAGGGTATCTACACCTTC. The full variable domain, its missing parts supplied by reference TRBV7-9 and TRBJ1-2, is DTGVSQNPRHKITKRGQNVTFRCDPISEHNRLYWYRQTLGQGPEFLTYFQNEAQLEKSRLLSDRFSAERPKGSFSTLEIQRTEQGDSAMYLCASGARQGIYTFGSGTRLTVV.

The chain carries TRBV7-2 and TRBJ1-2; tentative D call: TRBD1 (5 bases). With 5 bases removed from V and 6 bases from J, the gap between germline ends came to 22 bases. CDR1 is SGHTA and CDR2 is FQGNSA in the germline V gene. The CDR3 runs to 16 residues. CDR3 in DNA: TGTGCCAGCAGCACCCCACCGGGGGTATCATTGAATGGCTACACCTTC. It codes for CASSTPPGVSLNGYTF.

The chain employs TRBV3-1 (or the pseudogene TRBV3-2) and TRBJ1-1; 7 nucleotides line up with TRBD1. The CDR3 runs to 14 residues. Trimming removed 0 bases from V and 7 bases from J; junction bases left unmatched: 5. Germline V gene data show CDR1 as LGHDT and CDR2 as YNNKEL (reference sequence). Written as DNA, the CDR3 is TGTGCCAGCAGCCAAGATCCGGGGACAGTTGAAGCTTTCTTT. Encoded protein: CASSQDPGTVEAFF.

In DNA form, the CDR3 reads TGTGCCAGCAGCCAAGATCTCCTAGCGGGAGGGATCACCGGGGAGCTGTTTTTT. Residues: CASSQDLLAGGITGELFF. This chain joins TRBV4-2 and TRBJ2-2, with 12 bases lining up with TRBD2. The J segment lost 4 bases and the V segment lost 0 bases, leaving 6 bases of the junction unmatched. The CDR3 spans 18 residues. CDR1 is LGHNA, CDR2 YNFKEQ, per germline.

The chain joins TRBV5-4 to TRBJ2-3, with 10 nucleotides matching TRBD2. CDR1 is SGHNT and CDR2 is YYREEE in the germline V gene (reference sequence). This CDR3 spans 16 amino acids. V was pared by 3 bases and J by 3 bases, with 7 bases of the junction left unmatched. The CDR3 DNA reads TGTGCCAGCAGCTCTCAAACTAGCGGGGTTACAGATACGCAGTATTTT. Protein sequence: CASSSQTSGVTDTQYF.

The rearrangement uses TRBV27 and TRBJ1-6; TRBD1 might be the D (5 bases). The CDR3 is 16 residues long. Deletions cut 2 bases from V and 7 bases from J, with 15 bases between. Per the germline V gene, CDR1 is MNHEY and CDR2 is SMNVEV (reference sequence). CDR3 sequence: CASSLKSGFSNSPLHF. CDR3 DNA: TGTGCCAGCAGTTTAAAGTCAGGGTTTTCGAATTCACCCCTCCACTTT.

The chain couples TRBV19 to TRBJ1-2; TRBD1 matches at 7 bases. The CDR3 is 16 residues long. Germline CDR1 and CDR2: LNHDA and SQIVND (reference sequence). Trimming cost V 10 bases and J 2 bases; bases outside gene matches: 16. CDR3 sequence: CATWYRQGQGNYGYTF. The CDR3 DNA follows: TGTGCCACGTGGTACCGACAGGGCCAGGGAAACTATGGCTACACCTTC.

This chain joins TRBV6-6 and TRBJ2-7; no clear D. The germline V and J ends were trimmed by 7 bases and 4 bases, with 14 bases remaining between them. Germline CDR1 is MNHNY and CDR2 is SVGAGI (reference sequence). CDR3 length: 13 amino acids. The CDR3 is CASTHDSAYEQYF. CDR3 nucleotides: TGTGCCAGCACCCACGACTCAGCATACGAGCAGTACTTC.

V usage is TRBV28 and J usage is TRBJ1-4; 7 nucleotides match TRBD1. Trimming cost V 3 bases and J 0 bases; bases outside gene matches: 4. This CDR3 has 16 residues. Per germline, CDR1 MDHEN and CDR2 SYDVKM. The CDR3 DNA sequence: TGTGCCAGCAGTTTCAGGGGGGCCGCAACTAATGAAAAACTGTTTTTT. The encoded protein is CASSFRGAATNEKLFF.

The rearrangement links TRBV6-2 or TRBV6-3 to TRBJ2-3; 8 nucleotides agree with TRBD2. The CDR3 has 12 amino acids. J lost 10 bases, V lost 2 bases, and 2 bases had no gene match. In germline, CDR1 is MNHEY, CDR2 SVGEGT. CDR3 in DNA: TGTGCCAGCAGTTACGAGACTAGCGCGCAGTATTTT. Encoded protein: CASSYETSAQYF.

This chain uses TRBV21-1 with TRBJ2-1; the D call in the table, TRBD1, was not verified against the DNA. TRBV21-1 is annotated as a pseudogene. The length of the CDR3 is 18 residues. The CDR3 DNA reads TGTGCCAGCAGCAAAGGCAGGAAGAAAACTTATTCCTACAATGAGCAGTTCTTC. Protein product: CASSKGRKKTYSYNEQFF.

As DNA, the CDR3 is TGTGCCAGCAGCTTTTTACCGCCGACTAGCGGGACCTACAATGAGCAGTTCTTC. Translated: CASSFLPPTSGTYNEQFF. The V gene is TRBV7-8, the J gene TRBJ2-1; 11 bases are a match to TRBD2. The CDR3 totals 18 residues. V lost 3 bases to trimming and J lost 2 bases; unmatched junction nucleotides: 9. Germline V gene sequence: CDR1 SGHVS, CDR2 FQNEAQ.

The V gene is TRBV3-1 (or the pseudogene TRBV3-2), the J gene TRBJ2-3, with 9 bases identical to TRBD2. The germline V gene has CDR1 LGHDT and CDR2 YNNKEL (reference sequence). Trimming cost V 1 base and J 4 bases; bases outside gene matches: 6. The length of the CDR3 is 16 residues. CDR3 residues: CASSQAASGAPDTQYF. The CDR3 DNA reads TGTGCCAGCAGCCAAGCGGCTAGCGGGGCCCCAGATACGCAGTATTTT.

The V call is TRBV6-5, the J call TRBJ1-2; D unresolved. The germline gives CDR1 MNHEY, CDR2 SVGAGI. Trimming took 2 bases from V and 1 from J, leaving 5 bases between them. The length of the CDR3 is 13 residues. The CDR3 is CASSYSFNYGYTF. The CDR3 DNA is TGTGCCAGCAGTTACAGCTTTAACTATGGCTACACCTTC.

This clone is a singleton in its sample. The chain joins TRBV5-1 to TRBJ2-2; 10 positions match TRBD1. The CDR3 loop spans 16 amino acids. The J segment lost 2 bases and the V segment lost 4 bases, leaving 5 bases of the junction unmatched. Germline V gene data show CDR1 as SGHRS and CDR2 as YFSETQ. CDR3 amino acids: CASSPRQGANTGELFF. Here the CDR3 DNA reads TGCGCCAGCAGCCCAAGACAGGGGGCTAACACCGGGGAGCTGTTTTTT.

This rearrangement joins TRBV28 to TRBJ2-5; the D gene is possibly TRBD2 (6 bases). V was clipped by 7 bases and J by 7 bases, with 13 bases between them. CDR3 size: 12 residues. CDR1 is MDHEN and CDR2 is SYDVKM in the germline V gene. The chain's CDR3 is CASTGGRGTQYF. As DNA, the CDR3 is TGTGCCAGCACCGGGGGACGAGGGACCCAGTACTTC.